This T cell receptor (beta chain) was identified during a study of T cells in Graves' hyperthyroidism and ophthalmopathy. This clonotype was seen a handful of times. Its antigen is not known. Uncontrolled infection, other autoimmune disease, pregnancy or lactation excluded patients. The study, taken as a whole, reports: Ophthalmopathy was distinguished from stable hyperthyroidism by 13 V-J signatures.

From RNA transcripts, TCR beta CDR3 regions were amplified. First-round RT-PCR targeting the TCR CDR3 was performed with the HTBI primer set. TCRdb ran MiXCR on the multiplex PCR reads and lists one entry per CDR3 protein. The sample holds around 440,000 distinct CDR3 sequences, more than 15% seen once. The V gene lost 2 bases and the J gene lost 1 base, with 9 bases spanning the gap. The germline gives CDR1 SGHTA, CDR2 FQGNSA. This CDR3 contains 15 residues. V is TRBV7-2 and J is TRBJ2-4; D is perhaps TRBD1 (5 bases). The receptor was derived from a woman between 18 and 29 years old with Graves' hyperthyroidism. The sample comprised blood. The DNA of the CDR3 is TGTGCCAGCAGCTTACAGCAGGGCGCCAAAAACATTCAGTACTTC. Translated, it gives CASSLQQGAKNIQYF.